A single sample is the source of the 11 T cell receptor beta chains below, sequenced in a study of blood T cell repertoires in COVID-19 (dated by TCRdb to about 2020). Library construction relied on the immunoSEQ multiplex PCR assay. TCRdb re-hosts the immuneACCESS table, in-frame sequences only. Its copies lack some clones; in the studies checked, an unresolved V gene accounts for under half of them, and the cause for the rest is not known. The sample yields about 270,000 clones; 86% were counted once. Roughly a sixth of the sample rests with the top ten. The sequencing input was PBMCs or T cells enriched from blood (not recorded which). The receptors derive from a man aged 18 to 29 who had recovered from COVID-19.

The chain joins TRBV19 to TRBJ1-2; D may be TRBD1 (5 bases). V was trimmed by 5 bases and J by 4 bases, leaving 20 bases between them. CDR1 is LNHDA and CDR2 is SQIVND in the germline V gene (reference sequence). The CDR3 covers 16 residues. The CDR3 here is CASSFPRGGARYGYTF. The DNA of the CDR3 is TGTGCCAGTAGTTTCCCTCGAGGTGGGGCTCGCTATGGCTACACCTTC.

The gene calls are TRBV7-9 and TRBJ2-1; D remains ambiguous. The CDR3 is 16 residues long. Germline values: CDR1 SEHNR, CDR2 FQNEAQ (reference sequence). Trimming removed 4 bases from V and 1 base from J, with 14 bases in between. The CDR3 is CASSSGSLASYNEQFF. Here the CDR3 DNA reads TGTGCCAGCAGCTCCGGGTCTCTGGCGTCCTACAATGAGCAGTTCTTC.

This chain joins TRBV12-3 or TRBV12-4 and TRBJ1-2; D is ambiguous. Trimming removed 2 bases at V and 4 bases at J, with 5 bases between. The CDR3 is 12 residues long. The chain's CDR3 is CASSLQVYGYTF. The DNA of the CDR3 is TGTGCCAGCAGTTTACAGGTCTATGGCTACACCTTC.

In this sample, this clone turned up many times. V is TRBV19 and J is TRBJ2-2; possibly TRBD2 for D (5 bases). Trimming pared 3 bases from V and 0 bases from J, leaving 8 bases between. The germline CDR1 and CDR2 sequences are LNHDA and SQIVND (reference sequence). The CDR3 length is 15 residues. The CDR3 DNA is TGTGCCAGTAGTATCCTAGCCACGAACACCGGGGAGCTGTTTTTT. Residues: CASSILATNTGELFF.

This chain links TRBV18 with TRBJ2-1; TRBD1 matches at 8 bases. V was pared by 3 bases and J by 7 bases, with 5 bases of the junction left unmatched. The CDR3 runs 14 residues. Germline assignment: CDR1 KGHSH and CDR2 LQKENI. The CDR3 here is CASSPQGAHNEQFF. CDR3 coding DNA: TGTGCCAGCTCACCCCAGGGGGCGCATAATGAGCAGTTCTTC.

The chain has TRBV14 and TRBJ1-2, with D maybe TRBD1 (6 bases). V dropped 4 bases and J dropped 5 bases, with 11 bases sitting between them. Germline V gene sequence: CDR1 SGHDN, CDR2 FVKESK. CDR3 length: 13 residues. CDR3 in DNA: TGTGCCAGCAGCCCAGGACAGCTGTATGGCTACACCTTC. Amino acid sequence: CASSPGQLYGYTF. Full variable domain (missing parts from reference TRBV14 and TRBJ1-2): EAGVTQFPSHSVIEKGQTVTLRCDPISGHDNLYWYRRVMGKEIKFLLHFVKESKQDESGMPNNRFLAERTGGTYSTLKVQPAELEDSGVYFCASSPGQLYGYTFGSGTRLTVV.

This clone was observed a handful of times. J is TRBJ1-1 and V is TRBV9; D not certain. Germline lookup yields CDR1 SGDLS and CDR2 YYNGEE. Trimming pared 10 bases from V and 4 bases from J, leaving 14 bases between. The CDR3 covers 12 residues. CDR3 amino acids: CASAPGGTEAFF. Written as DNA, the CDR3 is TGTGCCTCTGCCCCTGGAGGCACTGAAGCTTTCTTT.

CDR3: CASTPGQGYEQYF. CDR3 coding DNA: TGTGCCAGCACCCCGGGACAGGGTTACGAGCAGTACTTC. The chain links TRBV28 to TRBJ2-7; 9 nucleotides line up with TRBD1. V trimming: 7 bases; J trimming: 4 bases; junction bases outside the gene matches: 5. This CDR3 contains 13 residues. Looked up from germline, CDR1 is MDHEN and CDR2 is SYDVKM.

This clone was counted a single time. The chain links TRBV5-6 to TRBJ2-7; TRBD1 is a possible D gene (5 bases). CDR1 is SGHDT and CDR2 is YYEEEE in the germline V gene. Trimming stripped 0 bases from V and 2 bases from J, with 6 bases between. The length of the CDR3 is 13 residues. The CDR3 loop reads CASSLEGTYEQYF. The DNA for the CDR3 is TGTGCCAGCAGCTTGGAGGGGACCTACGAGCAGTACTTC.

V gene TRBV28 combines with J gene TRBJ1-4; 7 bases map to TRBD1. The length of the CDR3 is 15 residues. From germline, CDR1 is MDHEN and CDR2 SYDVKM. The V segment lost 8 bases and the J segment 5 bases; nucleotides outside the gene matches: 11. As DNA, the CDR3 is TGTGCCAGCGGGACACCGGGACAGATAAATGAAAAACTGTTTTTT. It is translated as CASGTPGQINEKLFF.

The chain has TRBV27 and TRBJ2-7; TRBD2 matches 12 bases. Germline-derived CDR1 and CDR2 are MNHEY and SMNVEV (reference sequence). V dropped 6 bases and J dropped 6; count of bases not matched to a gene: 9. CDR3 length: 15 residues. CDR3 protein: CASSLRLAGVGEQYF. CDR3 nucleotide sequence: TGTGCCAGCAGCCTTAGACTAGCGGGAGTCGGCGAGCAGTACTTC.